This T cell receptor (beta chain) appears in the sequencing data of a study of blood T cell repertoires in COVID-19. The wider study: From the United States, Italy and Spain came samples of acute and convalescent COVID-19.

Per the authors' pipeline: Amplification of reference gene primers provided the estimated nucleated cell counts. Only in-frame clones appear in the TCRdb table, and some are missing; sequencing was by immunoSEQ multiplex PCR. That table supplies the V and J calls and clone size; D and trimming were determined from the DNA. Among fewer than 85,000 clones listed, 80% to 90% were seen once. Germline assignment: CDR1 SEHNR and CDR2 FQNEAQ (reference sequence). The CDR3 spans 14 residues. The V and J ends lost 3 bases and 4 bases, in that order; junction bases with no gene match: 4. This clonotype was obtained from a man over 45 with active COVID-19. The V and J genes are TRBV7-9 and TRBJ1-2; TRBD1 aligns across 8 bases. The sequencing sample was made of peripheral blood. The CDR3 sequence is CASSFDRGGYGYTF. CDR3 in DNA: TGTGCCAGCAGCTTCGACAGGGGAGGCTATGGCTACACCTTC.